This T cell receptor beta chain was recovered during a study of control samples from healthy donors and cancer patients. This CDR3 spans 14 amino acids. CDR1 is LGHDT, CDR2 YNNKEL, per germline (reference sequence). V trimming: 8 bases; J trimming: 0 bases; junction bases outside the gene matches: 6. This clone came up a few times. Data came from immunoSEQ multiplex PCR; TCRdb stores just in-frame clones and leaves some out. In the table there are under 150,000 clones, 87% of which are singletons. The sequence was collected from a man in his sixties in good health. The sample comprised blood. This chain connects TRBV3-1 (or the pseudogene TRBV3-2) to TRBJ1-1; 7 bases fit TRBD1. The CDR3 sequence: CASAGGGMNTEAFF. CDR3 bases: TGTGCCAGCGCAGGGGGGGGAATGAACACTGAAGCTTTCTTT.